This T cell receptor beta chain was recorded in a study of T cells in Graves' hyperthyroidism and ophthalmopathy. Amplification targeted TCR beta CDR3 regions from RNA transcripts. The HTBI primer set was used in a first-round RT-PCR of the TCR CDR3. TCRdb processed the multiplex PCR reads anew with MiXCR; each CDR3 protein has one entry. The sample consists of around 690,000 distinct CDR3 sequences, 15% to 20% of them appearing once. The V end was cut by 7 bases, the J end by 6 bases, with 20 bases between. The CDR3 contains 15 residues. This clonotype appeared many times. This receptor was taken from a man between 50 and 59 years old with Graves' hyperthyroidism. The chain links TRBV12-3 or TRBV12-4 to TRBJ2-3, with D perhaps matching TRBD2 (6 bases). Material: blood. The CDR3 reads CASIPGGIRSDTQYF. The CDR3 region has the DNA TGTGCCAGCATTCCGGGCGGGATCAGGAGCGATACGCAGTATTTT.